This T cell receptor (beta chain) was sequenced in a study of blood T cell repertoires in COVID-19. Across the whole study: The United States, Italy and Spain provided the acute and convalescent COVID-19 samples.

Data came from immunoSEQ multiplex PCR; TCRdb stores just in-frame clones and leaves some out. The sample carries about 230,000 clones, 65% to 90% recorded once. Per the germline V gene, CDR1 is MNHEY and CDR2 is SMNVEV (reference sequence). This CDR3 spans 14 amino acids. Trimming pared 2 bases from V and 5 bases from J, leaving 11 bases between. V gene TRBV27 combines with J gene TRBJ2-3; D remains ambiguous. The sample comprised peripheral blood. The sequence was collected from a woman aged 45-60 years with acute or convalescent COVID-19. The CDR3 is CASSLGQRGDTQYF. The CDR3 DNA reads TGTGCCAGCAGTTTAGGTCAGAGAGGAGATACGCAGTATTTT.